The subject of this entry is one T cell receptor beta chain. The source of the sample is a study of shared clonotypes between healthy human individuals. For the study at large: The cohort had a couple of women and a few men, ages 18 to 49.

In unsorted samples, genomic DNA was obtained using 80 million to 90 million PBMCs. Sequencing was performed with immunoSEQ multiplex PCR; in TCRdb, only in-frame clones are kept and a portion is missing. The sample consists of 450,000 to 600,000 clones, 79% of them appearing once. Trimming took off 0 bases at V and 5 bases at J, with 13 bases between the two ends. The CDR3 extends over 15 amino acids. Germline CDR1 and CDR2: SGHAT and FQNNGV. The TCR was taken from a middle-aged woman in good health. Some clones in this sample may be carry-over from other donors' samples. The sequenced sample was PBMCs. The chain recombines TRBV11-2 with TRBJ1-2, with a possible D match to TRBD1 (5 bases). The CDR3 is CASSLEAAGEYGYTF. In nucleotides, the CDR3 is TGTGCCAGCAGCTTAGAGGCGGCGGGGGAGTATGGCTACACCTTC.